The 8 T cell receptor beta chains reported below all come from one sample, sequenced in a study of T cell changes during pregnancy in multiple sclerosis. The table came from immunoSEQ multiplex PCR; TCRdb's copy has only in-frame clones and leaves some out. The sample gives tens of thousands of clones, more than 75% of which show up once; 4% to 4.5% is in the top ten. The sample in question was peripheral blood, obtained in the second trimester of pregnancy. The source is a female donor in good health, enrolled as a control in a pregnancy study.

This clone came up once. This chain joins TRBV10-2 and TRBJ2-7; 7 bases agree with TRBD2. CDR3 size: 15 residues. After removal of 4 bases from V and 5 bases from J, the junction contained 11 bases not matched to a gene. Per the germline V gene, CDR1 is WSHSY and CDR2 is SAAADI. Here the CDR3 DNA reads TGCGCCAGCAGTGTGATGGGGGGGAGGAAGAACGAGCAGTACTTC. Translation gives CASSVMGGRKNEQYF.

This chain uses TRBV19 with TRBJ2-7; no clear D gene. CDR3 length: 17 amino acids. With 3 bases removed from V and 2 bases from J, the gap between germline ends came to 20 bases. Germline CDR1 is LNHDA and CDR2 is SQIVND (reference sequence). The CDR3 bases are TGTGCCAGTAGTATTAAAGTTGCGTCGGTAATTGCCTACGAGCAGTACTTC. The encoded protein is CASSIKVASVIAYEQYF.

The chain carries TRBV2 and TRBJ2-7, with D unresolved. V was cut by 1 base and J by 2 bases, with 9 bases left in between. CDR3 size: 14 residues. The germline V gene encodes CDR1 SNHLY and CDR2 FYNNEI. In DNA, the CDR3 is TGTGCCAGCAGTGAAGGGCAGGTAACCTACGAGCAGTACTTC. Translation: CASSEGQVTYEQYF.

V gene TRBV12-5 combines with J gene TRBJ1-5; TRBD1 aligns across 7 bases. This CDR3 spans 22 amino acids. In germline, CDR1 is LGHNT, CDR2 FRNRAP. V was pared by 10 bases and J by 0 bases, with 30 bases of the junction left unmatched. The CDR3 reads CATYFSGVVWDRNKSSNQPQHF. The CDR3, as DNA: TGTGCTACCTACTTTTCTGGGGTGGTCTGGGACAGAAATAAGTCTAGCAATCAGCCCCAGCATTTT.

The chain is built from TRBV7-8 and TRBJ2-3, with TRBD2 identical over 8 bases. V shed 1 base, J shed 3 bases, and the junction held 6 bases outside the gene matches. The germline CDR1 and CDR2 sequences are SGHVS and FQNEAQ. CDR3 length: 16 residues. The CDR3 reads CASSLDFPGGTDTQYF. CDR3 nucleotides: TGTGCCAGCAGCTTAGATTTCCCGGGAGGGACAGATACGCAGTATTTT.

Here the CDR3 DNA reads TGTGCCAGCAGTTACGCCTACGGGGATTTAGCTTTCTTT. This encodes CASSYAYGDLAFF. The chain links TRBV6-5 to TRBJ1-1, with unresolved D. Trimming left V 2 bases short and J 10 bases short, with 14 bases between. This CDR3 region has 13 residues. The V gene's germline CDR1 is MNHEY and CDR2 SVGAGI.

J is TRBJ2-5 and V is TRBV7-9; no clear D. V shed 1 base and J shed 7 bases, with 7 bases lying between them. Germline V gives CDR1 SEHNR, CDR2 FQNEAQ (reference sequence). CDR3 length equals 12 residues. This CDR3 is CASSLVGGTQYF. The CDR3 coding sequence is TGTGCCAGCAGCTTAGTCGGCGGGACCCAGTACTTC.

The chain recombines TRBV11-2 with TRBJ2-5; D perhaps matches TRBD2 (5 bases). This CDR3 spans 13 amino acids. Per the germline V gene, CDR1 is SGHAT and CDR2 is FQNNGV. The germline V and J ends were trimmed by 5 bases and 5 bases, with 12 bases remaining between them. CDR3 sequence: CASSPGSRETQYF. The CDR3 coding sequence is TGTGCCAGCAGCCCGGGATCAAGGGAGACCCAGTACTTC.